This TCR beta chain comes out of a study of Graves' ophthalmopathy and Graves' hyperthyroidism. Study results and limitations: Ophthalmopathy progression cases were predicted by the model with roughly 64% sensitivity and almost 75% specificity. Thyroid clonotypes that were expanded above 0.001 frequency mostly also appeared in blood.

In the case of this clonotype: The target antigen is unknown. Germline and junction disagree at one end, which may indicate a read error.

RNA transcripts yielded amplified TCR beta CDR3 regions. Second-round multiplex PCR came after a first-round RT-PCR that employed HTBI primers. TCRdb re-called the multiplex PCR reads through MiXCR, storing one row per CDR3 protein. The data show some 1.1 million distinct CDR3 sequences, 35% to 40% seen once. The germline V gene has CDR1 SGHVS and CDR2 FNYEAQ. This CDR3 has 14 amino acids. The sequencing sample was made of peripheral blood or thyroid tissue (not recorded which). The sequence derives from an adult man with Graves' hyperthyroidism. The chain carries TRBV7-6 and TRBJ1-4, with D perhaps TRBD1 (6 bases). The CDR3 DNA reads TGTGCCAGCAGCCCTACAGGGCCTAATGAAAAACTGTCTTTT. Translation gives CASSPTGPNEKLSF.